This T cell receptor beta chain was recovered during a study of T-cell memory formation after mild COVID-19. The overall study: For the most part, TCR clusters were specific to one donor.

Whole-study results and caveats: Whether second-wave clones peaking at day 37 were SARS-CoV-2 specific went unconfirmed. Mainly CM and EM harbored the contracting CD4+ clones; mainly EMRA harbored the CD8+ ones. Later expanders leaned CD4+, whereas clones that contracted between day 15 and 85 were balanced CD4/CD8.

With respect to this clonotype: What it recognizes is unknown.

CDR3 length equals 15 residues. Germline V lookup: CDR1 SGHTA, CDR2 FQGNSA. Trimming removed 3 bases from V and 2 bases from J, with 11 bases in between. TCRdb independently ran MiXCR on the 5' RACE reads; one entry per CDR3 protein. The sample has more than 150,000 distinct CDR3 sequences, around 20% seen once. This TCR derives from a man aged 18 to 35 who had mild COVID-19 (a few samples of this study predate the infection). Cell type and time point are not known. V gene TRBV7-2 combines with J gene TRBJ2-1; a possible D gene is TRBD1 (6 bases). Sample: PBMCs or a T cell subset sorted from them (not recorded which). The CDR3 DNA is TGTGCCAGCAGCTTGTTACAGGGACCCTACAATGAGCAGTTCTTC. Protein: CASSLLQGPYNEQFF. The variable domain in full, with the rest retrieved from reference TRBV7-2 and TRBJ2-1, is GAGVSQSPSNKVTEKGKDVELRCDPISGHTALYWYRQSLGQGLEFLIYFQGNSAPDKSGLPSDRFSAERTGGSVSTLTIQRTQQEDSAVYLCASSLLQGPYNEQFFGPGTRLTVL.